This entry lists 32 T cell receptor beta chains sequenced from one sample in a study of T cell responses to AZD1222 COVID-19 vaccine (dated by TCRdb to the early 2020s). Sample time point, as interpreted from the label and publication: about 28 days (+/-7) after the second vaccine dose. The sample's treatment or condition label, in plain terms: meningococcal conjugate vaccine given as trial control. Library creation used the immunoSEQ multiplex PCR assay. This immuneACCESS table, as held by TCRdb, lists in-frame sequences with V and J called but not all clones. Of the missing ones, under half trace to an unresolved V gene in checked studies; the others have no known cause. The sample table records 150,000 to 200,000 clones; around 94% of these occur just once. The ten largest make up 3.6% of the sample. The sequenced sample was peripheral blood, obtained 28 days after the second dose of the MenACWY control vaccine. The receptors were gathered from an adult who received the MenACWY meningococcal vaccine as a control.

In its sample, this clone was seen a few times. The CDR3 reads CASSSGTGLYGYTF. For the CDR3, the DNA is TGTGCCAGCAGCTCGGGGACAGGGTTGTATGGCTACACCTTC. The chain recombines TRBV7-8 with TRBJ1-2, with TRBD1 matching 9 bases. CDR3 length equals 14 residues. The V gene's germline CDR1 is SGHVS and CDR2 FQNEAQ. V dropped 4 bases and J dropped 5; count of bases not matched to a gene: 5. Full variable domain (rest looked up from reference TRBV7-8 and TRBJ1-2): GAGVSQSPRYKVAKRGQDVALRCDPISGHVSLFWYQQALGQGPEFLTYFQNEAQLDKSGLPSDRFFAERPEGSVSTLKIQRTQQEDSAVYLCASSSGTGLYGYTFGSGTRLTVV.

V usage is TRBV7-2 and J usage is TRBJ1-2; no clear D. This CDR3 region has 18 residues. The V and J ends lost 2 bases and 1 base respectively, with 20 bases between them. CDR1 is SGHTA, CDR2 FQGNSA, per germline. CDR3 loop: CASSLKGLRRGNNYGYTF. For the CDR3, the DNA is TGTGCCAGCAGCTTAAAGGGTCTACGGAGAGGAAATAACTATGGCTACACCTTC.

The chain recombines TRBV25-1 with TRBJ1-2; unclear D gene. The CDR3 consists of 14 residues. The V end lost 5 bases, the J end lost 2 bases, and 12 bases lay between the germline ends. Germline V gene lookup returns CDR1 MGHDK and CDR2 SYGVNS. DNA for the CDR3: TGTGCCAGCAGTCGAACGGGCGGGAACTATGGCTACACCTTC. Translation: CASSRTGGNYGYTF.

The J gene is TRBJ1-3, the V gene TRBV6-5; D is unclear. Trimming took 2 bases from V and 3 from J, leaving 8 bases between them. The CDR3 spans 14 residues. CDR1 and CDR2 (germline): MNHEY, SVGAGI. In DNA form, the CDR3 reads TGTGCCAGCAGTTACGGGGTTATTGGAAACACCATATATTTT. It translates to CASSYGVIGNTIYF.

V is TRBV3-1 (or the pseudogene TRBV3-2) and J is TRBJ2-5, with 10 bases lining up with TRBD1. With V trimmed by 4 bases and J by 6 bases, 8 bases remained unmatched. Germline loops: CDR1 LGHDT, CDR2 YNNKEL (reference sequence). The CDR3 length is 15 residues. The CDR3, as DNA: TGTGCCAGCAGCCTCGTCCGGACAGGGGGTCAGACCCAGTACTTC. It is translated as CASSLVRTGGQTQYF.

The rearrangement uses TRBV10-1 and TRBJ2-3; 7 positions match TRBD2. V shed 6 bases, J shed 4 bases, and the junction held 4 bases outside the gene matches. The CDR3 loop spans 13 amino acids. Germline V gene lookup returns CDR1 WNHNN and CDR2 SYGVQD (reference sequence). As DNA, the CDR3 is TGCGCCAGCAGGGCGGGAGAAGCAGATACGCAGTATTTT. The encoded protein is CASRAGEADTQYF.

This sequence joins TRBV7-2 and TRBJ2-2; 8 nucleotides line up with TRBD1. V lost 6 bases and J lost 0; bases outside the gene matches: 12. From germline, CDR1 is SGHTA and CDR2 FQGNSA. CDR3 length: 18 amino acids. CDR3 protein: CASRPGTGARTNTGELFF. CDR3 DNA: TGTGCCAGCAGGCCTGGGACAGGAGCCCGCACGAACACCGGGGAGCTGTTTTTT.

The rearrangement links TRBV14 to TRBJ1-1; TRBD1 matches 10 bases. In germline, CDR1 is SGHDN, CDR2 FVKESK. The CDR3 covers 19 residues. The ends lost 4 bases at V and 3 bases at J; junction bases unmatched: 17. The CDR3 loop is CASSPSLFRDRGWYTEAFF. The CDR3 coding sequence is TGTGCCAGCAGCCCCAGCCTCTTCCGGGACAGGGGATGGTACACTGAAGCTTTCTTT. Using reference TRBV14 and TRBJ1-1 for the parts outside the CDR3, the full variable domain is EAGVTQFPSHSVIEKGQTVTLRCDPISGHDNLYWYRRVMGKEIKFLLHFVKESKQDESGMPNNRFLAERTGGTYSTLKVQPAELEDSGVYFCASSPSLFRDRGWYTEAFFGQGTRLTVV.

The rearrangement joins TRBV7-2 to TRBJ1-2; D not certain. Trimming shortened V by 2 bases and J by 3 bases, and 10 bases separated the two germline ends. The CDR3 is 14 residues long. The V gene's germline CDR1 is SGHTA and CDR2 FQGNSA. CDR3 in DNA: TGTGCCAGCAGCTTATCGCCAGCCCACTATGGCTACACCTTC. This translates into CASSLSPAHYGYTF.

The sample holds one count of this clone. The chain employs TRBV9 and TRBJ1-5; D is undetermined. Germline CDR1 and CDR2: SGDLS and YYNGEE. V lost 0 bases and J lost 4, with 8 bases in between. This CDR3 spans 14 amino acids. The CDR3 nucleotides read TGTGCCAGCAGCGTAGACGCAGGAAATCAGCCCCAGCATTTT. Translation: CASSVDAGNQPQHF.

This clone appeared once. CDR3 residues: CASSMRPWEETQYF. The CDR3 region has the DNA TGTGCCAGTAGTATGCGACCTTGGGAGGAGACCCAGTACTTC. The genes are TRBV19 and TRBJ2-5, with D possibly matching TRBD2 (5 bases). V lost 3 bases, J lost 5 bases, and 13 bases lay in between. In germline, CDR1 is LNHDA, CDR2 SQIVND (reference sequence). This CDR3 has 14 amino acids.

This CDR3 reads CAWSEGALNQPQHF. DNA of the CDR3: TGTGCCTGGAGTGAAGGAGCCCTCAATCAGCCCCAGCATTTT. This chain links TRBV30 with TRBJ1-5; D is unresolved. Deletions cut 1 base from V and 3 bases from J, with 10 bases between. The CDR3 runs 14 residues. Germline V gene sequence: CDR1 GTSNPN, CDR2 SVGIG (reference sequence).

The chain combines TRBV2 with TRBJ1-3; perhaps TRBD1 as D (5 bases). Germline CDR1 and CDR2: SNHLY and FYNNEI. The ends were cut back, 8 bases at V and 4 bases at J, with 18 bases in the middle. The CDR3 extends over 15 amino acids. CDR3 residues: CASAPQTANGNTIYF. The CDR3 nucleotides read TGTGCCAGCGCCCCCCAGACAGCTAACGGAAACACCATATATTTT.

Details on this clone: A read error may account for a junction end that differs from germline. The V and J genes are TRBV7-7 and TRBJ2-5; possible D gene TRBD2, 6 bases. Germline CDR1 reads SSHAT; CDR2 reads FNYEAQ (reference sequence). There are 15 residues in the CDR3. This CDR3 reads CASSFGLAPSETQYF. The CDR3 DNA reads TGTGCTAGCAGCTTTGGGCTAGCGCCCTCGGAGACCCAGTACTTC.

The chain uses TRBV7-7 and TRBJ2-2; D may be TRBD2 (5 bases). The CDR3 sequence is 13 residues long. Trimming left V 5 bases short and J 7 bases short, with 11 bases between. Per germline, CDR1 SSHAT and CDR2 FNYEAQ (reference sequence). In nucleotides, the CDR3 is TGTGCCAGCAGCCCTGTGGGAGTCGGGGAGCTGTTTTTT. Its protein is CASSPVGVGELFF.

The J gene is TRBJ2-2, the V gene TRBV9; D ambiguous. Per germline, CDR1 SGDLS and CDR2 YYNGEE. CDR3 length: 14 residues. Trimming removed 6 bases from V and 4 bases from J, with 13 bases in between. Here the CDR3 reads CASNLNSGTGELFF. CDR3 DNA: TGTGCCAGCAACTTGAACTCGGGCACCGGGGAGCTGTTTTTT.

The V call is TRBV27, the J call TRBJ1-4; tentatively, D is TRBD1 (6 bases). Germline lookup yields CDR1 MNHEY and CDR2 SMNVEV (reference sequence). This CDR3 comprises 15 residues. The V end was cut by 5 bases, the J end by 3 bases, with 13 bases between. Here the CDR3 DNA reads TGTGCCAGCAGTAGAAGGACAGTATCTAATGAAAAACTGTTTTTT. It specifies CASSRRTVSNEKLFF.

The J gene is TRBJ2-1, the V gene TRBV23-1; D might be TRBD2 (6 bases). TRBV23-1 is identified as an open reading frame with a role that is uncertain. CDR3 length: 15 residues. V lost 0 bases and J lost 9, with 15 bases in between. Here the CDR3 reads CASSQSKPSEGEQFF. In DNA form, the CDR3 reads TGCGCCAGCAGTCAATCGAAGCCTAGCGAGGGTGAGCAGTTCTTC.

This clone was recorded a few times. J is TRBJ2-7 and V is TRBV19; 7 bases are shared with TRBD2. The CDR3 runs 15 residues. The germline gives CDR1 LNHDA, CDR2 SQIVND (reference sequence). The V segment lost 2 bases and the J segment 1 base; nucleotides outside the gene matches: 5. The CDR3 region is CASSIRASGSYEQYF. The CDR3 DNA sequence: TGTGCCAGTAGTATACGGGCTAGCGGTTCCTACGAGCAGTACTTC.

This clone was observed a single time. The chain has TRBV7-7 and TRBJ2-1; TRBD2 agrees at 9 bases. This CDR3 contains 15 residues. V shed 5 bases, J shed 10 bases, and the junction held 12 bases outside the gene matches. Germline CDR1 reads SSHAT; CDR2 reads FNYEAQ (reference sequence). The CDR3 DNA reads TGTGCCAGCAGCCCATTGCCAGCGGGAGGAAACGAGCAGTTCTTC. Amino acid sequence: CASSPLPAGGNEQFF.

The chain recombines TRBV7-9 with TRBJ1-1, with TRBD1 as a possible D gene (6 bases). CDR1 and CDR2 (germline): SEHNR, FQNEAQ (reference sequence). The V end lost 1 base, the J end lost 4 bases, and 13 bases lay between the germline ends. CDR3 length: 15 residues. The chain's CDR3 is CASSLVLPGATEAFF. As DNA, the CDR3 is TGTGCCAGCAGCTTAGTGCTTCCGGGGGCCACTGAAGCTTTCTTT.

The chain carries TRBV5-4 and TRBJ1-2, with D hard to call. Germline V gives CDR1 SGHNT, CDR2 YYREEE (reference sequence). The V end was cut by 0 bases, the J end by 6 bases, with 12 bases between. The CDR3 is 14 residues long. In DNA, the CDR3 is TGTGCCAGCAGCTTGGCGGGCGTTTCAGATGGCTACACCTTC. It yields the protein CASSLAGVSDGYTF.

Only a few counts were recorded for this clone. Other DNA sequences in the sample encode the same CDR3. The chain uses TRBV7-9 and TRBJ2-7; TRBD2 might be the D (5 bases). Germline assignment: CDR1 SEHNR and CDR2 FQNEAQ (reference sequence). V lost 4 bases and J 1 base, leaving 8 bases between the germline ends. The CDR3 consists of 13 residues. The CDR3 bases are TGTGCCAGCAGCTCGGACTCATCCTACGAGCAGTACTTC. Protein sequence: CASSSDSSYEQYF. The full variable domain, its missing parts supplied by reference TRBV7-9 and TRBJ2-7, is DTGVSQNPRHKITKRGQNVTFRCDPISEHNRLYWYRQTLGQGPEFLTYFQNEAQLEKSRLLSDRFSAERPKGSFSTLEIQRTEQGDSAMYLCASSSDSSYEQYFGPGTRLTVT.

The chain has TRBV24-1 and TRBJ2-1; TRBD2 matches 13 bases. J gave up 6 bases and V 1 base, and 17 bases lay outside the gene matches. This CDR3 comprises 21 residues. CDR1 KGHDR and CDR2 SFDVKD come from the germline V gene. The CDR3 coding sequence is TGTGCCACCAGTGATTTCAGGACTAGCGGGAGTACCCCGGTGGTTACCAATGAGCAGTTCTTC. It codes for CATSDFRTSGSTPVVTNEQFF.

CDR3 DNA sequence: TGTGCCAGCAGTCGACGTGAGGGCGCAAACACCATATATTTT. Translation: CASSRREGANTIYF. The V gene is TRBV6-5, the J gene TRBJ1-3; D remains unclear. This CDR3 has 14 amino acids. Germline loops: CDR1 MNHEY, CDR2 SVGAGI. V lost 5 bases, J lost 6 bases, and 14 bases lay in between.

This clone was seen once. This rearrangement joins TRBV4-2 to TRBJ2-2, with D perhaps matching TRBD1 (8 bases). Trimming shortened V by 3 bases and J by 5 bases, and 13 bases separated the two germline ends. CDR3 size: 15 residues. The germline V gene encodes CDR1 LGHNA and CDR2 YNFKEQ. This CDR3 reads CASSHGQGGTGELFF. CDR3 in DNA: TGTGCCAGCAGCCATGGACAGGGAGGGACCGGGGAGCTGTTTTTT.

The chain couples TRBV5-6 to TRBJ2-4, with TRBD2 matching over 7 bases. From germline, CDR1 is SGHDT and CDR2 YYEEEE. V lost 6 bases to trimming and J lost 6 bases; unmatched junction nucleotides: 9. The CDR3 consists of 14 residues. The CDR3 spells CASTPGGRGNIQYF. CDR3 DNA: TGTGCCAGCACCCCCGGGGGGAGGGGAAACATTCAGTACTTC.

The chain employs TRBV5-1 and TRBJ2-3; D is unresolved. The V gene lost 0 bases and the J gene lost 4 bases, with 9 bases spanning the gap. Per the germline V gene, CDR1 is SGHRS and CDR2 is YFSETQ. This CDR3 region has 14 residues. The CDR3 region has the DNA TGCGCCAGCAGCTTGGACTCCTCCCCAGATACGCAGTATTTT. It codes for CASSLDSSPDTQYF.

The chain combines TRBV28 with TRBJ2-1; 13 bases align to TRBD2. The CDR3 contains 15 residues. Germline CDR1 and CDR2: MDHEN and SYDVKM. Losses at the gene ends were 4 bases for V and 6 bases for J; bases not matched to a gene: 3. The DNA of the CDR3 is TGTGCCAGCAGTTCCGGGACTAGCGGGATCAATGAGCAGTTCTTC. This translates into CASSSGTSGINEQFF.

This sequence joins TRBV10-2 and TRBJ2-5, with 9 bases matching TRBD1. The CDR3 consists of 15 residues. CDR1 is WSHSY, CDR2 SAAADI, per germline. The J segment lost 5 bases and the V segment lost 0 bases, leaving 4 bases of the junction unmatched. CDR3 DNA: TGCGCCAGCAGTGAGTCGTCGGGGACAGGGGAGACCCAGTACTTC. Residues: CASSESSGTGETQYF.

This sequence joins TRBV19 and TRBJ2-2; the D gene is possibly TRBD1 (6 bases). The CDR3 is 14 residues long. Germline-derived CDR1 and CDR2 are LNHDA and SQIVND (reference sequence). Trimming removed 7 bases from V and 1 base from J, with 10 bases in between. The chain's CDR3 is CASTRGQNTGELFF. CDR3 nucleotide sequence: TGTGCCAGTACCAGGGGACAGAACACCGGGGAGCTGTTTTTT.

The chain combines TRBV15 with TRBJ1-2; a weak D match, TRBD1 (6 bases). V dropped 3 bases and J dropped 2 bases, with 16 bases sitting between them. The germline CDR1 and CDR2 sequences are LNHNV and YYDKDF (reference sequence). The CDR3 consists of 16 residues. In DNA, the CDR3 is TGTGCCACCAGCAGGGATCGGACAGCCGTAAACTATGGCTACACCTTC. Its translation: CATSRDRTAVNYGYTF.